The following is a T cell receptor beta chain sequence with its context. The sample originates from a study of blood T cell repertoires in COVID-19. Study at large: T cells, B-cell-depleted T cells, or PBMCs provided the cDNA or gDNA that served as material.

In the original workflow: By means of reference gene primer amplification, nucleated cell counts were estimated. Measured with immunoSEQ multiplex PCR; TCRdb has only the in-frame clones, and not every one. The V and J calls and the clone size are those of that table, but D and trimming were determined from the DNA. The profile shows a few hundred thousand clones, around nine tenths of them singletons. CDR1 is MNHNS, CDR2 SASEGT, per germline. The CDR3 consists of 17 residues. Trimming cost V 4 bases and J 7 bases, with 23 bases left between them. The chain joins TRBV6-1 to TRBJ2-1, with a possible D match to TRBD2 (6 bases). Sequencing input: peripheral blood. The clonotype comes from a man at least 80 years old with acute or convalescent COVID-19. CDR3 bases: TGTGCCAGCAGTGTCCTGATGGACGGGGGACTTGGGAATGAGCAGTTCTTC. Protein product: CASSVLMDGGLGNEQFF.